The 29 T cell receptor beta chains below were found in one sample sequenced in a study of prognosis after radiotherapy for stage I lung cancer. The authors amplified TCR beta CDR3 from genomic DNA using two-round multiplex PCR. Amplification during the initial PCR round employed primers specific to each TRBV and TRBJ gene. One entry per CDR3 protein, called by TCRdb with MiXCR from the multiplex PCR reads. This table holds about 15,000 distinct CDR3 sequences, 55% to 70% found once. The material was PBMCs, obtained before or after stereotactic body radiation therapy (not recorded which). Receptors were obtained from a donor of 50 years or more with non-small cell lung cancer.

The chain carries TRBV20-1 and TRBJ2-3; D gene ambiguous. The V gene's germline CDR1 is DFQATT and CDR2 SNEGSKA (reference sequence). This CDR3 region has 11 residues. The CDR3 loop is CIPRSTDTQYF. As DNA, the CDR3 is TGCATCCCCCGGTCGACAGATACGCAGTATTTT.

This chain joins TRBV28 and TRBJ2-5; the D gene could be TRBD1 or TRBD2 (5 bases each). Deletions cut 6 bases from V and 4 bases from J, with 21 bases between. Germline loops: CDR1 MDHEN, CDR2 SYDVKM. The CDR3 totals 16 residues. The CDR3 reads CASRINPGHGGETQYF. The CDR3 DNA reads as TGTGCCAGCAGGATTAATCCAGGCCATGGGGGAGAGACCCAGTACTTC.

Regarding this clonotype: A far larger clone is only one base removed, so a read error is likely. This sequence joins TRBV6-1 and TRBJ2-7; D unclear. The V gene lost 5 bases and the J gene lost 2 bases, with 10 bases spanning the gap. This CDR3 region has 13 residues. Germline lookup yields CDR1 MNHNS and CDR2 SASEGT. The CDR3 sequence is CASSLYGPYEQYF. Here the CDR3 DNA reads TGTGCCAGCAGTTTGTACGGACCCTACGAGCAGTACTTC.

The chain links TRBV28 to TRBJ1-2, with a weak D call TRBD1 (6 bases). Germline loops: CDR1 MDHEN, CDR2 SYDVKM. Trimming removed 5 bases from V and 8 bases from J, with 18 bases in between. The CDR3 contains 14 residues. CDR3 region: CASSHGQIPRGYTF. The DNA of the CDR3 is TGTGCCAGCAGTCATGGACAGATACCGCGAGGCTACACCTTC.

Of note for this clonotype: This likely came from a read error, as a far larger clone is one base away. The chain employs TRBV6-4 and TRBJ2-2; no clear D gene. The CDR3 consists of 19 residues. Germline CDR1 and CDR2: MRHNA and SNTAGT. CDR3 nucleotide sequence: TGTGCCAGCAGTTTTCCAACCTTAGCTAGACGTGGGAACACCGTGGAGCTGTTTTTT. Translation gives CASSFPTLARRGNTVELFF.

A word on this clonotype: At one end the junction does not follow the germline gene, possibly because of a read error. The DNA for the CDR3 is TGTGCCAGCAGCTTCAGGGTGGTAGGCCAAGATACCCAGTACTTC. Amino acid sequence: CASSFRVVGQDTQYF. The V and J genes are TRBV7-2 and TRBJ2-5; maybe TRBD1 (5 bases). From germline, CDR1 is SGHTA and CDR2 FQGNSA. The CDR3 length is 15 residues. The variable domain in full, with the rest retrieved from reference TRBV7-2 and TRBJ2-5, is GAGVSQSPSNKVTEKGKDVELRCDPISGHTALYWYRQSLGQGLEFLIYFQGNSAPDKSGLPSDRFSAERTGGSVSTLTIQRTQQEDSAVYLCASSFRVVGQDTQYFGPGTRLLVL.

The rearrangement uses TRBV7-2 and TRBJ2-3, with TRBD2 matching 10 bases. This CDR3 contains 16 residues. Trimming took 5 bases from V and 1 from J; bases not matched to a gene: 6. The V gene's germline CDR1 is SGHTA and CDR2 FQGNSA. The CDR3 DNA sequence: TGTGCCAGCAGCACGTATCTAGCGGGAGGCACAGATACGCAGTATTTT. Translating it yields CASSTYLAGGTDTQYF.

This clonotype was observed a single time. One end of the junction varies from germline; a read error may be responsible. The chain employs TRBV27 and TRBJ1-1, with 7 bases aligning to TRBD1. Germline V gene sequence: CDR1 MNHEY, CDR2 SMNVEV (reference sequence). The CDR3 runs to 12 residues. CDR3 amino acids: CAISFSGTESFF. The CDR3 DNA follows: TGTGCCATCAGTTTCAGCGGGACAGAATCTTTCTTT.

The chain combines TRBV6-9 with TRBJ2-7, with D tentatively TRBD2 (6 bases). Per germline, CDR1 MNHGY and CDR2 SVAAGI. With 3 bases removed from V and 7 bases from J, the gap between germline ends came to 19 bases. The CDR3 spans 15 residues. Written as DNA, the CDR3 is TGTGCCAGCAGTTACTCTTGGAGGGCGCAGGAAGAGCAGTACTTC. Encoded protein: CASSYSWRAQEEQYF.

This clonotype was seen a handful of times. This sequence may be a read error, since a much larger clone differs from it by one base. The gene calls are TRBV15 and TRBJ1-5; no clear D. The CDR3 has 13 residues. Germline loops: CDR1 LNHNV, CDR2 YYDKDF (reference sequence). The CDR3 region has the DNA TGTGCCACCAGCAGGGGCCTTAATCAGCCCCATCATTTT. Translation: CATSRGLNQPHHF.

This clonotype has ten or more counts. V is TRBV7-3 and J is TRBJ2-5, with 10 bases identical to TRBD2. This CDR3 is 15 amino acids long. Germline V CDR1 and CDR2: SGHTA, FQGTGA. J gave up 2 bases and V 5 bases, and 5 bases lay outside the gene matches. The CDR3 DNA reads TGTGCCAGCAGCGAGGGACTAGCGAAACAAGAGACCCAGTACTTC. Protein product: CASSEGLAKQETQYF.

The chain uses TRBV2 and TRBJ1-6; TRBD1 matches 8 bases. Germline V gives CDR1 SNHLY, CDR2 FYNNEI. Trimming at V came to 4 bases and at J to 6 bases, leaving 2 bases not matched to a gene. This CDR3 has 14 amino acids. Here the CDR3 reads CASSGTGINSPLHF. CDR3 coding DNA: TGTGCCAGCAGTGGGACAGGGATTAATTCACCCCTCCACTTT.

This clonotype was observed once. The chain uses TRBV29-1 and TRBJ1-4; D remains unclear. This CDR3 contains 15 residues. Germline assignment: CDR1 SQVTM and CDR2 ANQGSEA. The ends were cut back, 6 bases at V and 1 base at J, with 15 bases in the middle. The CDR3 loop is CSVSPGWGTNEKLFF. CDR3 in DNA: TGCAGCGTCTCTCCCGGGTGGGGAACTAATGAAAAACTGTTTTTT.

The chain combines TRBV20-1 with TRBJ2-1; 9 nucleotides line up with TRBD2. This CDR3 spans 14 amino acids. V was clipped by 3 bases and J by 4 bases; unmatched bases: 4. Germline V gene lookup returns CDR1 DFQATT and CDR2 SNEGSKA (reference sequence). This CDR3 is CSARWAGGYNEQFF. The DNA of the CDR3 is TGCAGTGCTAGGTGGGCGGGAGGGTACAATGAGCAGTTCTTC.

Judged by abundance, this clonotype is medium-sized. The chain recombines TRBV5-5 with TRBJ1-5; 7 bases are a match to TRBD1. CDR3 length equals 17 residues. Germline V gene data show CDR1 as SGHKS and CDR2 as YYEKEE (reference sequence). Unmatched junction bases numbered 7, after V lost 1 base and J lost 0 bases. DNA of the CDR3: TGTGCCAGCAGCTTGACTCAGGGGGGGGATAGCAATCAGCCCCAGCATTTT. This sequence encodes CASSLTQGGDSNQPQHF.

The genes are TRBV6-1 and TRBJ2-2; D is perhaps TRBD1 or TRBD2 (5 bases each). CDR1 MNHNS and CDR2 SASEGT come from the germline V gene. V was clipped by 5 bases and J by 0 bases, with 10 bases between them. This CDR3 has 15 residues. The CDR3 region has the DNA TGTGCCAGCAGTCCGGGGACGGCGAACACCGGGGAGCTGTTTTTT. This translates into CASSPGTANTGELFF.

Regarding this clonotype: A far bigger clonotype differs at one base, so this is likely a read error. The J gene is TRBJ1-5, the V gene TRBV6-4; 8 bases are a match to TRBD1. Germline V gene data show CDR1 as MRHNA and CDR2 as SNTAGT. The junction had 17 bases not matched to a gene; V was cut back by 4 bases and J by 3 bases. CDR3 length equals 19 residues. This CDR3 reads CASSVGDRSVTRANQPQHF. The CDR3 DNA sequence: TGTGCCAGCAGTGTGGGGGACAGGTCCGTGACGCGAGCCAATCAGCCCCAGCATTTT.

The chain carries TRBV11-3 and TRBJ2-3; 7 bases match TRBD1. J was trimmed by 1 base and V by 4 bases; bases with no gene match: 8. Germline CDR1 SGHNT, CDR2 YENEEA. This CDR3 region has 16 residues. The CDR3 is CASSSGTDWGTDTQYF. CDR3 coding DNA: TGTGCCAGCAGCTCCGGGACAGATTGGGGCACAGATACGCAGTATTTT. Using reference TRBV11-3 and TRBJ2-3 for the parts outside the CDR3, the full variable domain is EAGVVQSPRYKIIEKKQPVAFWCNPISGHNTLYWYLQNLGQGPELLIRYENEEAVDDSQLPKDRFSAERLKGVDSTLKIQPAELGDSAVYLCASSSGTDWGTDTQYFGPGTRLTVL.

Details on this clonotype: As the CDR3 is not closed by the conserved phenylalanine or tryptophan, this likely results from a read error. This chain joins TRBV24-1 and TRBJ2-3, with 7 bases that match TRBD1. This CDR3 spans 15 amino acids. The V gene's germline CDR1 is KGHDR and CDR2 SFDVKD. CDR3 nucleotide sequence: TGTGCCACCATTGATCCACAGGGGAGCACAGATACGCAGTATTCT. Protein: CATIDPQGSTDTQYS.

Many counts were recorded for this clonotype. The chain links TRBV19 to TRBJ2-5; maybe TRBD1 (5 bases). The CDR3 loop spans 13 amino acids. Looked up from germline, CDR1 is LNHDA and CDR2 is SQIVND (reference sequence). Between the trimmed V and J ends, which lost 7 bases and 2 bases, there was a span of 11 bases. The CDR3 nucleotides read TGTGCCAGTATTTGGGGCATACAAGAGACCCAGTACTTC. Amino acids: CASIWGIQETQYF.

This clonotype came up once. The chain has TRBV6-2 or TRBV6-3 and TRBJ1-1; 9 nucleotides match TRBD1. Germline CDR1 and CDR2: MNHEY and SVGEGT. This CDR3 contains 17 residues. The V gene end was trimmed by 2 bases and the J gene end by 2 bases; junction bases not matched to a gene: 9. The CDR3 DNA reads TGTGCCAGCAGTTACGTCCCGGGACAGGGACTAAACACTGAAGCTTTCTTT. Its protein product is CASSYVPGQGLNTEAFF.

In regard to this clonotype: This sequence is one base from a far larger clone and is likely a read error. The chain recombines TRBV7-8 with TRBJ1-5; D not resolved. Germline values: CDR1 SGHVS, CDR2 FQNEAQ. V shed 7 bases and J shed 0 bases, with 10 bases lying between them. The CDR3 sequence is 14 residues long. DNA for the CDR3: TGTGCCAGCATCCCTACGGTTAGCAATCAGCCCCAGCATTTT. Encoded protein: CASIPTVSNQPQHF.

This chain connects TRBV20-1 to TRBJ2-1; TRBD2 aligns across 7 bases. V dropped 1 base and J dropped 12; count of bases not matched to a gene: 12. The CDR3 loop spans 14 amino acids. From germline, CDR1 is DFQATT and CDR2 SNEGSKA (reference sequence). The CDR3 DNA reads TGCAGTGCTAGAGGGGGGAGGGAGGGCATCCGGCAGTTCTTC. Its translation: CSARGGREGIRQFF.

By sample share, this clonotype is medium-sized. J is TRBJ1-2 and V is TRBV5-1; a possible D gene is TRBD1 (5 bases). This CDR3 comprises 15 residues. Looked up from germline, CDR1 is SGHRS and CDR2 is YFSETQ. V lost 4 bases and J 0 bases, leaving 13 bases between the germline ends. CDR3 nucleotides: TGCGCCAGCAGCCGGGAAACAGGAGCTAACTATGGCTACACCTTC. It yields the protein CASSRETGANYGYTF.

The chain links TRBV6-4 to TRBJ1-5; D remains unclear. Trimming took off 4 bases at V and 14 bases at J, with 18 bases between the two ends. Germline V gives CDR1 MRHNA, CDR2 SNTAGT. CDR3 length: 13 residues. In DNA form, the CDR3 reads TGTGCCAGCAGTGTCTCAGAGAATCAGTCCAAGCATTTT. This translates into CASSVSENQSKHF.

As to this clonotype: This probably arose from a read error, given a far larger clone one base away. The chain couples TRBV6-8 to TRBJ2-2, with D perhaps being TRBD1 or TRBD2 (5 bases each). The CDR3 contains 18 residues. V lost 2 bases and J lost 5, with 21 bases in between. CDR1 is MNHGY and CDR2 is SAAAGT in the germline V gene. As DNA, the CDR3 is TGTGCCAGCAGTTACCGGGGAATAGTGGGAGAGGGGACCGGGGAGCTGTTTTTT. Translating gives CASSYRGIVGEGTGELFF.

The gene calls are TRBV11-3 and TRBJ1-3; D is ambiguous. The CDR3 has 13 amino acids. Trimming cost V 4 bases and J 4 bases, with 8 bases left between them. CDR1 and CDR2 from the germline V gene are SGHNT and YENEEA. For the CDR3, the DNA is TGTGCCAGCAGCTCTATACGGGGAAACACCATATATTTT. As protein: CASSSIRGNTIYF.

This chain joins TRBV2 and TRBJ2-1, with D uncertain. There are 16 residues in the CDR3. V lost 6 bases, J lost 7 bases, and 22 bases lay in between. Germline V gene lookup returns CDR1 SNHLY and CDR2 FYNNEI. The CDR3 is CASSVPRNPRPNEQFF. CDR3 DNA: TGTGCCAGCAGCGTACCTAGGAATCCCCGACCAAATGAGCAGTTCTTC. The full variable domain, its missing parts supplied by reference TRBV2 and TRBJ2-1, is EPEVTQTPSHQVTQMGQEVILRCVPISNHLYFYWYRQILGQKVEFLVSFYNNEISEKSEIFDDQFSVERPDGSNFTLKIRSTKLEDSAMYFCASSVPRNPRPNEQFFGPGTRLTVL.

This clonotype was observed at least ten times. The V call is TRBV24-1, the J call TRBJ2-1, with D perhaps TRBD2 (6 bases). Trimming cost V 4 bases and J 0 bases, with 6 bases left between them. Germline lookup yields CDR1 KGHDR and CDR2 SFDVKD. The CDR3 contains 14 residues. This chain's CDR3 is CATSEAGSYNEQFF. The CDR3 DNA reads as TGTGCCACCAGTGAAGCGGGCTCCTACAATGAGCAGTTCTTC.